A selection of T cell receptor beta chains follows, all from one sample in a study of blood T cell repertoires in COVID-19. The protocol was immunoSEQ multiplex PCR, while the TCRdb copy is restricted to in-frame clones and leaves out a portion. The sample carries over 150,000 clones, 85% to 90% recorded once. Sequences were obtained from peripheral blood. The receptors were sampled from a man aged 50 to 60 who had recovered from COVID-19. Each CDR3 is given with its conserved first and last residue. D genes are given only for firm matches. Some rows have no size entry. The others give once, few or many, or a class for an expanded clone.

clone_size: -
v_call: TRBV5-4
d_call: TRBD2
j_call: TRBJ2-5
cdr3_aa: CASSLEGTRVQETQYF
cdr3_nt: TGTGCCAGCAGCTTGGAAGGGACTAGGGTCCAAGAGACCCAGTACTTC

clone_size: -
v_call: TRBV14
d_call: -
j_call: TRBJ1-2
cdr3_aa: CASSQEHTANYGYTF
cdr3_nt: TGTGCCAGCAGCCAAGAGCATACAGCTAACTATGGCTACACCTTC

clone_size: -
v_call: TRBV5-1
d_call: -
j_call: TRBJ2-1
cdr3_aa: CASSLQDSYNEQFF
cdr3_nt: TGCGCCAGCAGCTTGCAGGACAGCTACAATGAGCAGTTCTTC

clone_size: -
v_call: TRBV27
d_call: TRBD1
j_call: TRBJ2-7
cdr3_aa: CASKGSGTGLYEQYF
cdr3_nt: TGTGCCAGCAAAGGCTCAGGGACAGGACTCTACGAGCAGTACTTC

clone_size: once
v_call: TRBV28
d_call: TRBD1
j_call: TRBJ2-3
cdr3_aa: CASSTGGTQYF
cdr3_nt: TGTGCCAGCAGTACAGGGGGCACGCAGTATTTT

clone_size: -
v_call: TRBV11-2
d_call: -
j_call: TRBJ2-2
cdr3_aa: CASSPTIITGELFF
cdr3_nt: TGTGCCAGCAGCCCGACTATTATCACCGGGGAGCTGTTTTTT

clone_size: -
v_call: TRBV5-1
d_call: TRBD1
j_call: TRBJ1-1
cdr3_aa: CASSSWTGATEAFF
cdr3_nt: TGCGCCAGCAGCTCGTGGACAGGGGCCACTGAAGCTTTCTTT

clone_size: -
v_call: TRBV5-1
d_call: -
j_call: TRBJ2-3
cdr3_aa: CASSLGWASGDTQYF
cdr3_nt: TGCGCCAGCAGCTTGGGGTGGGCCTCTGGAGATACGCAGTATTTT

clone_size: -
v_call: TRBV6-5
d_call: TRBD1
j_call: TRBJ2-2
cdr3_aa: CASSFPTGADTGELFF
cdr3_nt: TGTGCCAGCAGTTTCCCGACAGGGGCGGACACCGGGGAGCTGTTTTTT

clone_size: -
v_call: TRBV2
d_call: -
j_call: TRBJ2-7
cdr3_aa: CASSIPITGHPEQYF
cdr3_nt: TGTGCCAGCAGTATTCCTATCACAGGGCACCCGGAGCAGTACTTC

clone_size: -
v_call: TRBV5-1
d_call: -
j_call: TRBJ2-2
cdr3_aa: CASSFTGNGELFF
cdr3_nt: TGCGCCAGCAGCTTTACAGGGAACGGGGAGCTGTTTTTT

clone_size: -
v_call: TRBV30
d_call: -
j_call: TRBJ2-7
cdr3_aa: CAWSVNSYEQYF
cdr3_nt: TGTGCCTGGAGTGTAAACAGTTACGAGCAGTACTTC

clone_size: few
v_call: TRBV7-9
d_call: -
j_call: TRBJ2-4
cdr3_aa: CASSLLGQAKNIQYF
cdr3_nt: TGTGCCAGCAGCTTACTGGGCCAAGCCAAAAACATTCAGTACTTC

clone_size: once
v_call: TRBV29-1
d_call: -
j_call: TRBJ1-4
cdr3_aa: CSAATNEKLFF
cdr3_nt: TGCAGCGCCGCAACTAATGAAAAACTGTTTTTT

clone_size: -
v_call: TRBV28
d_call: -
j_call: TRBJ2-7
cdr3_aa: CASSLRGPNYEQYF
cdr3_nt: TGTGCCAGCAGCCTCAGGGGTCCTAACTACGAGCAGTACTTC

clone_size: -
v_call: TRBV5-1
d_call: -
j_call: TRBJ2-6
cdr3_aa: CASSLTPGANVLTF
cdr3_nt: TGCGCCAGCAGTTTAACTCCCGGGGCCAACGTCCTGACTTTC

clone_size: -
v_call: TRBV11-2
d_call: TRBD1
j_call: TRBJ2-7
cdr3_aa: CASSFSGQFYEQYF
cdr3_nt: TGTGCCAGCAGCTTCTCGGGACAGTTCTACGAGCAGTACTTC

clone_size: -
v_call: TRBV28
d_call: TRBD1
j_call: TRBJ1-6
cdr3_aa: CASSTWDRVKSPLHF
cdr3_nt: TGTGCCAGCAGTACCTGGGACAGGGTGAAATCACCCCTCCACTTT

clone_size: -
v_call: TRBV18
d_call: -
j_call: TRBJ2-7
cdr3_aa: CASSPGGGYEQYF
cdr3_nt: TGTGCCAGCTCACCGGGCGGAGGTTACGAGCAGTACTTC

clone_size: few
v_call: TRBV18
d_call: TRBD1
j_call: TRBJ1-1
cdr3_aa: CASSPGQGASTEAFF
cdr3_nt: TGTGCCAGCTCACCAGGACAGGGGGCGTCCACTGAAGCTTTCTTT

clone_size: -
v_call: TRBV5-1
d_call: TRBD1
j_call: TRBJ1-4
cdr3_aa: CASSFGGTGDEKLFF
cdr3_nt: TGCGCCAGCAGCTTCGGAGGGACAGGGGATGAAAAACTGTTTTTT

clone_size: -
v_call: TRBV5-6
d_call: TRBD2
j_call: TRBJ2-3
cdr3_aa: CASSWYLAGGLTDTQYF
cdr3_nt: TGTGCCAGCAGCTGGTATCTAGCGGGAGGTCTTACAGATACGCAGTATTTT

clone_size: -
v_call: TRBV27
d_call: -
j_call: TRBJ2-7
cdr3_aa: CASSLSGVGSYEQYF
cdr3_nt: TGTGCCAGCAGTTTGTCCGGGGTTGGGTCCTACGAGCAGTACTTC

clone_size: -
v_call: TRBV4-2
d_call: -
j_call: TRBJ2-1
cdr3_aa: CASRTGGAGGDEQFF
cdr3_nt: TGTGCCAGCAGAACAGGGGGAGCGGGGGGCGATGAGCAGTTCTTC

clone_size: once
v_call: TRBV19
d_call: TRBD1
j_call: TRBJ1-5
cdr3_aa: CASSTPPGTGINQPQHF
cdr3_nt: TGTGCCAGTAGTACCCCCCCCGGGACAGGGATCAATCAGCCCCAGCATTTT

clone_size: -
v_call: TRBV12-5
d_call: TRBD1
j_call: TRBJ1-2
cdr3_aa: CASGLRRGDRATSMDGYTF
cdr3_nt: TGTGCTAGTGGTTTGAGGAGAGGAGACAGGGCAACGTCTATGGATGGCTACACCTTC

clone_size: -
v_call: TRBV27
d_call: -
j_call: TRBJ2-2
cdr3_aa: CATESGRAGELFF
cdr3_nt: TGTGCCACCGAATCCGGGCGGGCCGGGGAGCTGTTTTTT

clone_size: -
v_call: TRBV19
d_call: TRBD1
j_call: TRBJ2-1
cdr3_aa: CASSRAGTGVDEQFF
cdr3_nt: TGTGCCAGTAGTAGAGCCGGGACAGGGGTCGATGAGCAGTTCTTC

clone_size: -
v_call: TRBV7-2
d_call: -
j_call: TRBJ2-5
cdr3_aa: CASSPRETQYF
cdr3_nt: TGTGCCAGCAGCCCCCGGGAGACCCAGTACTTC

clone_size: few
v_call: TRBV3-1/TRBV3-2
d_call: TRBD1
j_call: TRBJ1-1
cdr3_aa: CASSHDLTGTGGNTEAFF
cdr3_nt: TGTGCCAGCAGCCATGATTTAACGGGGACAGGGGGCAACACTGAAGCTTTCTTT

clone_size: once
v_call: TRBV6-5
d_call: -
j_call: TRBJ2-1
cdr3_aa: CASSYPGLNNEQFF
cdr3_nt: TGTGCCAGCAGTTATCCTGGACTTAACAATGAGCAGTTCTTC

clone_size: -
v_call: TRBV27
d_call: TRBD1
j_call: TRBJ1-2
cdr3_aa: CASSTQPGGTYGYTF
cdr3_nt: TGTGCCAGCAGCACCCAACCAGGGGGAACATATGGCTACACCTTC

clone_size: -
v_call: TRBV9
d_call: -
j_call: TRBJ1-2
cdr3_aa: CASSVSNNNYGYTF
cdr3_nt: TGTGCCAGCAGTGTATCGAACAACAACTATGGCTACACCTTC

clone_size: -
v_call: TRBV10-3
d_call: TRBD1
j_call: TRBJ2-2
cdr3_aa: CAIRGTGGTGELFF
cdr3_nt: TGTGCCATCAGGGGGACAGGGGGCACCGGGGAGCTGTTTTTT

clone_size: -
v_call: TRBV5-8
d_call: TRBD1
j_call: TRBJ1-1
cdr3_aa: CASSHRGRDTEAFF
cdr3_nt: TGTGCCAGCAGCCATAGGGGGCGCGACACTGAAGCTTTCTTT

clone_size: -
v_call: TRBV10-1
d_call: -
j_call: TRBJ2-1
cdr3_aa: CASSEQGRNEQFF
cdr3_nt: TGCGCCAGCAGTGAACAGGGACGGAATGAGCAGTTCTTC

clone_size: -
v_call: TRBV6-2/TRBV6-3
d_call: -
j_call: TRBJ1-1
cdr3_aa: CASSYGQHMNTEAFF
cdr3_nt: TGTGCCAGCAGTTACGGGCAGCACATGAACACTGAAGCTTTCTTT

clone_size: -
v_call: TRBV19
d_call: -
j_call: TRBJ1-2
cdr3_aa: CASSIQGGKLYGYTF
cdr3_nt: TGTGCCAGTAGTATACAGGGTGGTAAACTATATGGCTACACCTTC

clone_size: -
v_call: TRBV6-4
d_call: -
j_call: TRBJ1-2
cdr3_aa: CASSDMPGVVIGYTF
cdr3_nt: TGTGCCAGCAGTGATATGCCAGGGGTGGTAATTGGCTACACCTTC

clone_size: -
v_call: TRBV3-1/TRBV3-2
d_call: TRBD2
j_call: TRBJ2-7
cdr3_aa: CASSLRTSGRNRYEQYF
cdr3_nt: TGTGCCAGCAGCCTTCGGACTAGCGGGAGAAACCGCTACGAGCAGTACTTC

clone_size: -
v_call: TRBV6-5
d_call: TRBD1
j_call: TRBJ2-7
cdr3_aa: CASTGQGYEQYF
cdr3_nt: TGTGCCAGCACCGGACAGGGGTACGAGCAGTACTTC

clone_size: -
v_call: TRBV11-3
d_call: TRBD1
j_call: TRBJ2-7
cdr3_aa: CASSLGDRMGEQYF
cdr3_nt: TGTGCCAGCAGCTTAGGGGACAGAATGGGGGAGCAGTACTTC

clone_size: -
v_call: TRBV6-2/TRBV6-3
d_call: -
j_call: TRBJ1-1
cdr3_aa: CASSTNTEAFF
cdr3_nt: TGTGCCAGCAGTACTAACACTGAAGCTTTCTTT

clone_size: -
v_call: TRBV18
d_call: -
j_call: TRBJ2-1
cdr3_aa: CASSPTHAGSEQFF
cdr3_nt: TGTGCCAGCTCACCAACCCACGCAGGTTCTGAGCAGTTCTTC

clone_size: -
v_call: TRBV7-2
d_call: -
j_call: TRBJ2-1
cdr3_aa: CASSPPTRLFYNEQFF
cdr3_nt: TGTGCCAGCAGCCCCCCCACAAGACTATTCTACAATGAGCAGTTCTTC

clone_size: once
v_call: TRBV5-1
d_call: TRBD2
j_call: TRBJ2-1
cdr3_aa: CASSLGLATYNEQFF
cdr3_nt: TGCGCCAGCAGCTTGGGACTAGCTACCTACAATGAGCAGTTCTTC

clone_size: -
v_call: TRBV9
d_call: TRBD2
j_call: TRBJ2-3
cdr3_aa: CASSVVERGGLDTQYF
cdr3_nt: TGTGCCAGCAGCGTAGTGGAGCGGGGGGGCTTAGATACGCAGTATTTT

clone_size: -
v_call: TRBV19
d_call: TRBD1
j_call: TRBJ1-2
cdr3_aa: CASRDRGYGYTF
cdr3_nt: TGTGCCAGTCGCGACAGGGGCTATGGCTACACCTTC